This T cell receptor beta chain is from a study of T cell responses to AZD1222 COVID-19 vaccine. Study-level points and caveats: Epitopes outside B.1.351 and B.1.1.7 mutated regions reportedly drew nearly half of spike TCRs. Spike was spanned by vaccine-associated CD4 TCRs, which were dominant at 160-218 and 743-854. When two AZD1222 doses had been given, Spike-specific TCR breadth and depth rose.

The table came from immunoSEQ multiplex PCR; TCRdb's copy has only in-frame clones and leaves some out. In total, the table holds 150,000 or so clones. Note on this clone: What it binds is unknown.

The source is an adult in good health. The sequencing input was peripheral blood.

The CDR3 DNA reads TGTGCCAGCAGCTTCGGAAGGGGGGCTGAAGCTTTCTTT. It is translated as CASSFGRGAEAFF. This chain links TRBV7-9 with TRBJ1-1; a weak D match, TRBD1 (6 bases). CDR3 length equals 13 residues. The germline gives CDR1 SEHNR, CDR2 FQNEAQ (reference sequence). Trimming left V 3 bases short and J 6 bases short, with 11 bases between.